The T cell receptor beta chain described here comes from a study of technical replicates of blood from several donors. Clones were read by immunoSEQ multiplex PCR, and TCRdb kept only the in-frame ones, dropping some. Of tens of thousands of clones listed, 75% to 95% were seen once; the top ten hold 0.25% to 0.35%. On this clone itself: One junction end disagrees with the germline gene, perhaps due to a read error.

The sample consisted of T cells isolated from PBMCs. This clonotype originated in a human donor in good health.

The CDR3 nucleotides are TGTGCCAGCAGCCTTGGACATGGGGCTAACAATCAGCAGTTCTTC. This encodes CASSLGHGANNQQFF. V is TRBV13 and J is TRBJ2-1; a weak D match, TRBD1 (5 bases). The CDR3 is 15 residues long. Per the germline V gene, CDR1 is PRHDT and CDR2 is FYEKMQ (reference sequence). The entire variable domain, with the rest obtained from reference TRBV13 and TRBJ2-1, is as follows: AAGVIQSPRHLIKEKRETATLKCYPIPRHDTVYWYQQGPGQDPQFLISFYEKMQSDKGSIPDRFSAQQFSDYHSELNMSSLELGDSALYFCASSLGHGANNQQFFGPGTRLTVL.